This T cell receptor (beta chain) comes out of a study of blood T cell repertoires in COVID-19. On the study more broadly: The analysed material was cDNA or gDNA that came from T cells, B-cell-depleted T cells, or PBMCs.

Libraries were prepared by immunoSEQ multiplex PCR; TCRdb keeps only in-frame clonotypes and omits some of them. The sample includes over 150,000 clones, about 90% seen only once; the top ten take roughly 0.54%. CDR3 length: 13 amino acids. Looked up from germline, CDR1 is SGHTA and CDR2 is FQGTGA. The V gene lost 6 bases and the J gene lost 4 bases, with 12 bases spanning the gap. The sequencing input was peripheral blood. This clonotype originated in a man aged 45-65 years with acute or convalescent COVID-19. The chain combines TRBV7-3 with TRBJ1-1; possible D gene TRBD1, 5 bases. The CDR3 region has the DNA TGTGCCAGCAGGTTTCAGGGAGGCACTGAAGCTTTCTTT. It translates to CASRFQGGTEAFF.